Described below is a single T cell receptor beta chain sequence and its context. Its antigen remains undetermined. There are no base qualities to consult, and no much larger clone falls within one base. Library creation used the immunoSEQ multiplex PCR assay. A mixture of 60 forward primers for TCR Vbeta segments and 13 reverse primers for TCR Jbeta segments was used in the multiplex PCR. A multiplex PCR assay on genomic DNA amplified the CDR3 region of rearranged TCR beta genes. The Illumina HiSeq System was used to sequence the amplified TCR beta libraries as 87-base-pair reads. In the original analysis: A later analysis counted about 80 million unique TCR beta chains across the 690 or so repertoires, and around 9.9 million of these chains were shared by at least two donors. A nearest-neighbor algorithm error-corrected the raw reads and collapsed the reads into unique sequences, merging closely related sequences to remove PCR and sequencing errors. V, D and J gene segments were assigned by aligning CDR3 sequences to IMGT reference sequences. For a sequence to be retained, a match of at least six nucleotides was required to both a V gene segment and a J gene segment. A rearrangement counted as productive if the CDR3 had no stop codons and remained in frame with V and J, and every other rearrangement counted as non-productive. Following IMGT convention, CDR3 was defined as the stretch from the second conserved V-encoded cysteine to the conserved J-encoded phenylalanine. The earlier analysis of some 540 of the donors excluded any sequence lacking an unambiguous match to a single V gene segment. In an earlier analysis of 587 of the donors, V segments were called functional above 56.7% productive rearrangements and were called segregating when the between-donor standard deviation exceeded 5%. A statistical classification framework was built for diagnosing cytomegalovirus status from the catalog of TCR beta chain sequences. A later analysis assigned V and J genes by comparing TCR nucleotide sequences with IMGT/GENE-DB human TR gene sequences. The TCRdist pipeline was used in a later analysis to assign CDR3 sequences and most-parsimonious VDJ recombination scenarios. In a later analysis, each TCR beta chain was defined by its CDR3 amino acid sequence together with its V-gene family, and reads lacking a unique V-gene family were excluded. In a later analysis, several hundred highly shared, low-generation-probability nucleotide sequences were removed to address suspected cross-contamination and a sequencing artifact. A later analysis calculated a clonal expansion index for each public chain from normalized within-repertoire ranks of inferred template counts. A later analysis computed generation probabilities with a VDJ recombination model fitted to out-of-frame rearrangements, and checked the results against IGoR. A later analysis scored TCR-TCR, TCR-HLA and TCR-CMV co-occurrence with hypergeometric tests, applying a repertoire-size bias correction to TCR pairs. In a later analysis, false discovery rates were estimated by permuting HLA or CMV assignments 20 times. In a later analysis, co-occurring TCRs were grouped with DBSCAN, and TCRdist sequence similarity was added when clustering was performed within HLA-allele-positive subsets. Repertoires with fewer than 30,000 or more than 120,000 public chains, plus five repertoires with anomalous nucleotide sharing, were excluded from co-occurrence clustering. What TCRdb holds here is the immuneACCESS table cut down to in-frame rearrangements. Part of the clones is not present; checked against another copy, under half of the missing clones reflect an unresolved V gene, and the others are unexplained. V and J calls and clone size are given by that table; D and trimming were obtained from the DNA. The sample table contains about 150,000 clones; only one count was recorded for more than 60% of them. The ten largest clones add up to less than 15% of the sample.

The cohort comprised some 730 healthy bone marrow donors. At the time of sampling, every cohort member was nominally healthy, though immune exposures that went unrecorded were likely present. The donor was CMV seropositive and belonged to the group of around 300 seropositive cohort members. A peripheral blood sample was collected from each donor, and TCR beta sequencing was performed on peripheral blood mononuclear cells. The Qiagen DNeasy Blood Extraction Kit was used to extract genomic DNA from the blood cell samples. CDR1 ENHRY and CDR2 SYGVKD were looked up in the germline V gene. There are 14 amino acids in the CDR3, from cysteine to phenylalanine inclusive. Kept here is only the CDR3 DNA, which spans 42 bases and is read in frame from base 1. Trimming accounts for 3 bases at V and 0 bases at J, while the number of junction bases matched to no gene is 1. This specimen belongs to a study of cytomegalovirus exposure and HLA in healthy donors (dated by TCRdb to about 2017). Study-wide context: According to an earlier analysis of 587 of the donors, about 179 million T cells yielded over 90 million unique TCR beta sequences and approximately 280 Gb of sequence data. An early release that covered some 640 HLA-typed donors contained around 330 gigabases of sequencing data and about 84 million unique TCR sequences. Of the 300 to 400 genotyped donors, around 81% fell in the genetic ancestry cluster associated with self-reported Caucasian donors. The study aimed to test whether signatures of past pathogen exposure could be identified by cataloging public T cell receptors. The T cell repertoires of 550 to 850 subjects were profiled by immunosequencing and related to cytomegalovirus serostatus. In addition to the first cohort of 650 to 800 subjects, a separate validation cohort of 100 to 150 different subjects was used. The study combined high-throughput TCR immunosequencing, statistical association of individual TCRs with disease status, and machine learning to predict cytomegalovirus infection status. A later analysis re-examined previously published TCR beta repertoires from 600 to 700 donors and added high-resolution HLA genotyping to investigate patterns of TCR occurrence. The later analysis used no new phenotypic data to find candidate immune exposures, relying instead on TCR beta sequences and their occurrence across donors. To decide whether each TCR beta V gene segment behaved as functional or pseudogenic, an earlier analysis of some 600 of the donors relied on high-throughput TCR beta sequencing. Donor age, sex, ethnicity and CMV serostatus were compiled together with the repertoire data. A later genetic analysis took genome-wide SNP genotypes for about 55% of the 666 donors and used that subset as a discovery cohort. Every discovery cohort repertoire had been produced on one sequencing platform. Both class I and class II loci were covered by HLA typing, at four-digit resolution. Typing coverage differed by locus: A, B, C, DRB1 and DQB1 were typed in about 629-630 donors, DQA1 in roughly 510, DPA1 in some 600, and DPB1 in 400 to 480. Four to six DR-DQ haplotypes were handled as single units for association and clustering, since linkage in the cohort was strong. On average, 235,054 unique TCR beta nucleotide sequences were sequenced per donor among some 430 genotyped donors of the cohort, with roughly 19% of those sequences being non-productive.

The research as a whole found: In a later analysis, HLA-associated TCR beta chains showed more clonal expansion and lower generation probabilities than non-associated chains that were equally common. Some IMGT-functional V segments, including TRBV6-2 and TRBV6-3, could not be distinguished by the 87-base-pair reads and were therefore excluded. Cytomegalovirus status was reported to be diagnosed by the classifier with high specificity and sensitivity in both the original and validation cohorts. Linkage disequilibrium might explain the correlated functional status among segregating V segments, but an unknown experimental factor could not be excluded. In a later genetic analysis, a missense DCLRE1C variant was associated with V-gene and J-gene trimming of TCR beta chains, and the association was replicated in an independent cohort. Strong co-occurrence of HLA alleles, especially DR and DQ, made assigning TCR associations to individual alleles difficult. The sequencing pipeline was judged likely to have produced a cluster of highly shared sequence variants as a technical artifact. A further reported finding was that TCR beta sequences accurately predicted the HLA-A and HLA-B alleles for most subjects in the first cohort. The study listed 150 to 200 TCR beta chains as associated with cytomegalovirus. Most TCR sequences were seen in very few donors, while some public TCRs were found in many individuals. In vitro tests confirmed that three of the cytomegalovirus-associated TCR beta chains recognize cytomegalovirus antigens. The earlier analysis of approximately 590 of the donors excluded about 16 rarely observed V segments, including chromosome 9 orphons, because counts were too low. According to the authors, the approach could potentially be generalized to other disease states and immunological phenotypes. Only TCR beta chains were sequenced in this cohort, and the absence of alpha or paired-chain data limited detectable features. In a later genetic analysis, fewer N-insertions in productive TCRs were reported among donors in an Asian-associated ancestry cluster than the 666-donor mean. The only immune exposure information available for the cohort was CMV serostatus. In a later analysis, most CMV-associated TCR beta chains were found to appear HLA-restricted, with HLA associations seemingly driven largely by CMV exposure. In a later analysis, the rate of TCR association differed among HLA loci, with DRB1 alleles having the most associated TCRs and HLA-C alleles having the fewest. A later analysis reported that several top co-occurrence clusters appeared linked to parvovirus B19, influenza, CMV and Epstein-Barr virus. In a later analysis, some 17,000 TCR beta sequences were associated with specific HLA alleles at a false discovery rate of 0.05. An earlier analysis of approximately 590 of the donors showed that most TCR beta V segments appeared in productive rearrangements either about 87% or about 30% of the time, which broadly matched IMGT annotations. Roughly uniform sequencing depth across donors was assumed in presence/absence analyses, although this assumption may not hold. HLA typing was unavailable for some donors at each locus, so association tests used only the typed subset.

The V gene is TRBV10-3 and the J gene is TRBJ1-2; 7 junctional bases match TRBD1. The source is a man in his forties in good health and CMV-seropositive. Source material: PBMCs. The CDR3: CAISDQGANYGYTF. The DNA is TGTGCCATCAGTGATCAGGGGGCTAACTATGGCTACACCTTC.